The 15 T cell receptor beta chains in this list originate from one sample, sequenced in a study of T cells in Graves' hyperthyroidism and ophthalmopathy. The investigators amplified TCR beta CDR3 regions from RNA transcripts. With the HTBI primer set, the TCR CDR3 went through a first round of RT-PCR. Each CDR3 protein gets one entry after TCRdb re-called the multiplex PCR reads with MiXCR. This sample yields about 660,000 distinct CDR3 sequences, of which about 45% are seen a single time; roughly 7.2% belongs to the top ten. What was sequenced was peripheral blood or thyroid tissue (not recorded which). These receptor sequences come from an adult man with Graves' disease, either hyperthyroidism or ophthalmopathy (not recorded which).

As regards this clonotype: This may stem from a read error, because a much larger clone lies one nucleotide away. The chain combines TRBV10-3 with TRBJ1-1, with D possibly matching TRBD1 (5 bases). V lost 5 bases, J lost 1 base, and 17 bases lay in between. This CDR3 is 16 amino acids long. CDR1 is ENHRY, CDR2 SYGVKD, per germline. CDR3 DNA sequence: TGTGCCATCAGTCCTCCTAGTAGGGGCTCGAACACTGAAGCTTTCTTT. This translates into CAISPPSRGSNTEAFF.

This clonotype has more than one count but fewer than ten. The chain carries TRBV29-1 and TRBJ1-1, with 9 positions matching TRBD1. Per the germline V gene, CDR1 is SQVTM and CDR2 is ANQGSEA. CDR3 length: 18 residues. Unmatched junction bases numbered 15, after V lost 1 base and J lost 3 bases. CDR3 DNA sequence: TGCAGCGTTGAAGTCTGGTCCGGGACAGGGAGACTGGACACTGAAGCTTTCTTT. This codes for CSVEVWSGTGRLDTEAFF. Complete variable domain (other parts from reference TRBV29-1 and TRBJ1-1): SAVISQKPSRDICQRGTSLTIQCQVDSQVTMMFWYRQQPGQSLTLIATANQGSEATYESGFVIDKFPISRPNLTFSTLTVSNMSPEDSSIYLCSVEVWSGTGRLDTEAFFGQGTRLTVV.

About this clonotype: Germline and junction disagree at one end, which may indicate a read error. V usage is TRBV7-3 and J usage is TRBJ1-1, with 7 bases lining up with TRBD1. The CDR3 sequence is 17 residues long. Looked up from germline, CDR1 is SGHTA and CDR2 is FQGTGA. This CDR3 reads CASSPRYGQVIDTEAFF. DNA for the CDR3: TGCGCCAGCAGCCCACGTTACGGACAGGTGATCGACACTGAAGCTTTCTTT. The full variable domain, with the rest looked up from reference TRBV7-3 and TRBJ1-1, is GAGVSQTPSNKVTEKGKYVELRCDPISGHTALYWYRQSLGQGPEFLIYFQGTGAADDSGLPNDRFFAVRPEGSVSTLKIQRTERGDSAVYLCASSPRYGQVIDTEAFFGQGTRLTVV.

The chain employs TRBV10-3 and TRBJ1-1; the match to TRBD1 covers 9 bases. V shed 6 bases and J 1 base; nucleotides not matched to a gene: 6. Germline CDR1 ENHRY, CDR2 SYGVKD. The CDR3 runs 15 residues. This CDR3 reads CAISQGQGPNTEAFF. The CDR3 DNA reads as TGTGCCATCAGCCAGGGACAGGGCCCGAACACTGAAGCTTTCTTT.

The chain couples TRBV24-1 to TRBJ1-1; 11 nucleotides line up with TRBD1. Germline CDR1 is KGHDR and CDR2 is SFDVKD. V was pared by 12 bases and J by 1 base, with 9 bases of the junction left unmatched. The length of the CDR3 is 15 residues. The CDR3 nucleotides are TGTGCCGTCGACGGGACAGGGGGTAAGAACACTGAAGCTTTCTTT. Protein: CAVDGTGGKNTEAFF.

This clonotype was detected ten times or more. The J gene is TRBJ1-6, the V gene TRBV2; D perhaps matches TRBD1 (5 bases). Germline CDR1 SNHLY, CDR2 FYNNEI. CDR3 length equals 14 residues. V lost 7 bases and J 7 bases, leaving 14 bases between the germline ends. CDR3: CASNPGTTNSPLHF. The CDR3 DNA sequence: TGTGCCAGCAATCCCGGGACGACAAATTCACCCCTCCACTTT. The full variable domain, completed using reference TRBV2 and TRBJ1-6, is EPEVTQTPSHQVTQMGQEVILRCVPISNHLYFYWYRQILGQKVEFLVSFYNNEISEKSEIFDDQFSVERPDGSNFTLKIRSTKLEDSAMYFCASNPGTTNSPLHFGNGTRLTVT.

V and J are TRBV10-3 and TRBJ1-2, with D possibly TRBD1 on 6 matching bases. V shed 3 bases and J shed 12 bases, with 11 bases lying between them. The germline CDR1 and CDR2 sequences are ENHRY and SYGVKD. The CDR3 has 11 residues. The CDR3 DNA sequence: TGTGCCATCAGTGATCTGGGGGCGAACACCTTC. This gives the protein CAISDLGANTF.

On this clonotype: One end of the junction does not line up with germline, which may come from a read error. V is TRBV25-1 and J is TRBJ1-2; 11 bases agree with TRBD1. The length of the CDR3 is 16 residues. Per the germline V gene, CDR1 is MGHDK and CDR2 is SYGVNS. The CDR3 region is CASWTTGQGAKYGYTF. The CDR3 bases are TGTGCCAGCTGGACGACAGGACAGGGGGCTAAGTATGGCTACACCTTC.

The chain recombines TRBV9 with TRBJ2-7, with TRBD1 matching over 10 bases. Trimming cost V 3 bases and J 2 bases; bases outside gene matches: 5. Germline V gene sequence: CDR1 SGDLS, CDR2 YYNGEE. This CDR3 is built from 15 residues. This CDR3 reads CASSAWTGGTYEQYF. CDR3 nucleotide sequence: TGTGCCAGCAGCGCGTGGACAGGGGGGACCTACGAGCAGTACTTC.

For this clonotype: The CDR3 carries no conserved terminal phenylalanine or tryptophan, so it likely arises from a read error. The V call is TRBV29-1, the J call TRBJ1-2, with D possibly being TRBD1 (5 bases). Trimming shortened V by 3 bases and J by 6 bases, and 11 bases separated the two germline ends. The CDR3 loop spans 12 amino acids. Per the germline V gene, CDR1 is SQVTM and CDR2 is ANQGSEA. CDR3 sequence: CSVDGRVDGYTL. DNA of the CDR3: TGCAGCGTTGACGGCAGGGTCGATGGCTACACCCTC.

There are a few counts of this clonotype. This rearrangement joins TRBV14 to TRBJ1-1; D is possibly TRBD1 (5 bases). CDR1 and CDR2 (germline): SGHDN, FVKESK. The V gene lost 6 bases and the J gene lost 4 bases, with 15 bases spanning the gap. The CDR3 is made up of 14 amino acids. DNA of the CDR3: TGTGCCAGCAGTCGGAAACCCGGGGGCACTGAAGCTTTCTTT. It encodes CASSRKPGGTEAFF. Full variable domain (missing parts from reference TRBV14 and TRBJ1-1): EAGVTQFPSHSVIEKGQTVTLRCDPISGHDNLYWYRRVMGKEIKFLLHFVKESKQDESGMPNNRFLAERTGGTYSTLKVQPAELEDSGVYFCASSRKPGGTEAFFGQGTRLTVV.

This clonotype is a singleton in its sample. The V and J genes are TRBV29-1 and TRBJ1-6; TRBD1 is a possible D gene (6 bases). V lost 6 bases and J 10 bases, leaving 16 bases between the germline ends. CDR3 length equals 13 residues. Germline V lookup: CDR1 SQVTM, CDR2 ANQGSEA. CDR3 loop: CSVGGGVESPLHF. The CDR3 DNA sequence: TGCAGCGTGGGAGGGGGGGTGGAATCACCCCTCCACTTT.

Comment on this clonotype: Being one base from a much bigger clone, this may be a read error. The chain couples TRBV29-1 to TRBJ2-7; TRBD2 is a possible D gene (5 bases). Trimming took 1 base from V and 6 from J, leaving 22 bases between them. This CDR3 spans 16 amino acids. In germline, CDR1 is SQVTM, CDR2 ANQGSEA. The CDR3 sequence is CSVEGGPGVATCEQYF. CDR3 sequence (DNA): TGCAGCGTTGAAGGAGGGCCAGGTGTGGCTACCTGCGAGCAGTACTTC.

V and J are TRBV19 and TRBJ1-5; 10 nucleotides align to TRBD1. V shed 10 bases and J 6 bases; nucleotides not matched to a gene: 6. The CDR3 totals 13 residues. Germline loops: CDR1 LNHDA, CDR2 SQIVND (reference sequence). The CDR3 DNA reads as TGTGCCACCCAGGACAGGGGGTTTCAGCCCCAGCATTTT. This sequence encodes CATQDRGFQPQHF. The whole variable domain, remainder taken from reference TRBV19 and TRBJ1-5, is DGGITQSPKYLFRKEGQNVTLSCEQNLNHDAMYWYRQDPGQGLRLIYYSQIVNDFQKGDIAEGYSVSREKKESFPLTVTSAQKNPTAFYLCATQDRGFQPQHFGDGTRLSIL.

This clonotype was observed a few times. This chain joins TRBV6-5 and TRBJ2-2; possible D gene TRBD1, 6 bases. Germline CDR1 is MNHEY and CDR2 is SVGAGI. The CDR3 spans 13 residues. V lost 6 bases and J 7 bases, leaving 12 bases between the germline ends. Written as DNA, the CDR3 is TGTGCCAGCAGGCCTACAGGGATCGGGGAGCTGTTTTTT. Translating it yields CASRPTGIGELFF.